Sequencing of this T cell receptor (beta chain) was carried out in a study of monozygotic twins with inflammatory bowel disease. The CDR3 is 14 residues long. Germline CDR1 is DFQATT and CDR2 is SNEGSKA (reference sequence). As concerns this clonotype: Its antigen is as yet unknown.

Study-level points and caveats: Repertoire similarity matched across concordant and discordant twins, perhaps owing to limited power.

Every TCR library used approximately 3,400 ng of total RNA. A 6-nucleotide sample barcode was carried by the UMIs, which template switching added. TCRalpha and TCRbeta cDNA was put through two nested PCRs of around 15 and 9 cycles. No DNA is given; TCRdb re-called the 5' RACE reads and lists each CDR3 protein once. Found here are about 380,000 distinct CDR3 sequences; the top ten clones hold 2.6%. The clonotype originates from a human donor with ulcerative colitis or Crohn's disease, or a healthy co-twin of an affected twin (not recorded which). V is TRBV20-1 and J is TRBJ2-3; the TCRdb D gene call, TRBD1, has no DNA to confirm it. Specimen: blood. CDR3 in amino acids: CSARVQGARDTQYF.